This T cell receptor beta chain was observed in a study of cytomegalovirus exposure and HLA in healthy donors. PCR employed 60 Vbeta and 13 Jbeta primers. Clones were read by immunoSEQ multiplex PCR, and TCRdb kept only the in-frame ones, dropping some. The sample lists roughly 100,000 clones; over 65% were seen once. A remark on this clone: Its antigen is still unknown.

Germline CDR1 LNHDA, CDR2 SQIVND (reference sequence). The CDR3 covers 15 residues. With V trimmed by 4 bases and J by 2 bases, 3 bases remained unmatched. Overall study findings and caveats: There were reportedly fewer N-insertions in an Asian-associated ancestry cluster than the roughly 670-donor mean, in a later analysis.

The sequenced sample was PBMCs. The chain is built from TRBV19 and TRBJ2-4, with 9 bases aligning to TRBD1. The clonotype originates from a man in his forties in good health and CMV-seronegative. As DNA, the CDR3 is TGTGCCAGTAGTACACAGGGGGCCACCAAAAACATTCAGTACTTC. Encoded protein: CASSTQGATKNIQYF.